This T cell receptor beta chain appears in the sequencing data of a study of cytomegalovirus exposure and HLA in healthy donors (dated by TCRdb to the late 2010s). Turning to the overall study: According to an earlier analysis of 587 of the donors, some 180 million T cells yielded over 90 million unique TCR beta sequences and 250 to 350 Gb of sequence data. A later analysis re-analyzed previously published TCR beta repertoires from about 730 donors and added high-resolution HLA genotyping to study TCR occurrence patterns. In a later genetic analysis, genome-wide SNP genotypes for about 55% of the roughly 700 donors were used, and that subset was treated as a discovery cohort. Roughly 300 gigabases of sequencing data and approximately 93 million unique TCR sequences were included in an early release covering over 600 HLA-typed donors. Every discovery cohort repertoire had been produced on one sequencing platform. The study aimed to test whether cataloging public T cell receptors could reveal signatures of past pathogen exposure. Donor age, sex, ethnicity and CMV serostatus were compiled together with the repertoire data. The number of donors typed differed by locus, with roughly 629-640 for A, B, C, DRB1 and DQB1, more than 500 for DQA1, 600 to 610 for DPA1, and some 450 for DPB1. HLA typing included class I and class II loci at four-digit resolution. To predict cytomegalovirus infection status, the study brought together high-throughput TCR immunosequencing, statistical association of individual TCRs with disease status, and machine learning. The T cell repertoires of 550 to 850 subjects were profiled by immunosequencing and related to cytomegalovirus serostatus. Among almost 400 genotyped donors of the cohort, an average of about 240,000 unique TCR beta nucleotide sequences were sequenced per donor, around 20% of them non-productive. Because of strong linkage in the cohort, five DR-DQ haplotypes were treated as single units for association and clustering. Of the 300 to 500 genotyped donors, 80% to 90% were placed in the genetic ancestry cluster associated with self-reported Caucasian donors. Along with the roughly 610-subject first cohort, a separate validation cohort of around 110 different subjects was used. Rather than using new phenotypic data, the later analysis identified candidate immune exposures from TCR beta sequences and from how often those sequences occurred across donors. In an earlier analysis of a few hundred of the donors, high-throughput TCR beta sequencing was used to judge whether each TCR beta V gene segment behaved as functional or pseudogenic.

The receptor library was made with the immunoSEQ multiplex PCR assay. A mixture of 60 forward primers for TCR Vbeta segments and 13 reverse primers for TCR Jbeta segments was used in the multiplex PCR. Amplification of the CDR3 region of rearranged TCR beta genes was performed with a multiplex PCR assay on genomic DNA. On the Illumina HiSeq System, the amplified TCR beta libraries were sequenced as 87-base-pair reads. The paper's data handling went like this. Across the 670 or so repertoires, a later analysis counted approximately 75 million unique TCR beta chains, around 11 million of which were shared by at least two donors. Raw reads were error-corrected and collapsed into unique sequences with a nearest-neighbor algorithm that merged closely related sequences to remove PCR and sequencing errors. CDR3 sequences were aligned to IMGT reference sequences to assign V, D and J gene segments. For a sequence to be retained, a match of at least six nucleotides to both a V gene segment and a J gene segment was required. Rearrangements were called productive when the CDR3 lacked stop codons and stayed in frame with V and J; all others were non-productive. Following IMGT convention, CDR3 was defined as the stretch from the second conserved V-encoded cysteine to the conserved J-encoded phenylalanine. The earlier analysis of fewer than 750 of the donors excluded sequences that lacked an unambiguous match to a single V gene segment. An earlier analysis of a few hundred of the donors classified V segments as functional when productive rearrangements were above 56.7% and as segregating when the standard deviation between donors was above 5%. A statistical classification framework was built to diagnose cytomegalovirus status from the catalog of TCR beta chain sequences. A later analysis assigned V and J genes by comparing TCR nucleotide sequences with IMGT/GENE-DB human TR gene sequences. In a later analysis, CDR3 sequences and most-parsimonious VDJ recombination scenarios were assigned using the TCRdist pipeline. In a later analysis, every TCR beta chain was defined by the combination of its CDR3 amino acid sequence and its V-gene family, and reads without a unique V-gene family were dropped. As a way to deal with suspected cross-contamination and a sequencing artifact, a later analysis dropped 450 to 700 nucleotide sequences that were highly shared and had low generation probability. In a later analysis, a clonal expansion index was calculated for each public chain from normalized within-repertoire ranks of inferred template counts. A later analysis computed generation probabilities with a VDJ recombination model fitted to out-of-frame rearrangements, and checked the results against IGoR. In a later analysis, hypergeometric tests were used to score TCR-TCR, TCR-HLA and TCR-CMV co-occurrence, with a repertoire-size bias correction applied to TCR pairs. In a later analysis, false discovery rates were estimated by permuting HLA or CMV assignments 20 times. A later analysis grouped co-occurring TCRs with DBSCAN, adding TCRdist sequence similarity when clustering within HLA-allele-positive subsets. Repertoires with fewer than 30,000 or more than 120,000 public chains were left out of co-occurrence clustering, as were four to six repertoires with anomalous nucleotide sharing. The clones in this table, taken by TCRdb from immuneACCESS, are in-frame only. Not every clone is retained; where verified, under half of the shortfall comes from an unresolved V gene, and the cause of the rest is unknown. That table furnishes V, J and clone size, whereas the DNA furnished D and trimming. The sample profile shows 150,000 to 200,000 clones; approximately 79% of them were found once. The top ten clonotypes cover roughly 6.6% of the sample.

The full study reports these points: A later analysis found that most CMV-associated TCR beta chains appeared HLA-restricted, with HLA associations seemingly driven largely by CMV exposure. A later analysis reported that several top co-occurrence clusters appeared linked to parvovirus B19, influenza, CMV and Epstein-Barr virus. Assigning TCR associations to individual alleles was difficult when HLA alleles, especially DR and DQ, strongly co-occurred. The classifier was reported to diagnose cytomegalovirus status with high specificity and sensitivity in both the original and validation cohorts. The 87-base-pair reads could not distinguish some IMGT-functional V segments, including TRBV6-2 and TRBV6-3, so those segments were excluded. Specific HLA alleles were associated with about 17,000 TCR beta sequences at a false discovery rate of 0.05 in a later analysis. Presence/absence analyses assumed roughly uniform sequencing depth across donors, an assumption that may not hold. The cohort was sequenced for TCR beta chains only, and without alpha or paired-chain data the features that could be detected were limited. According to a later analysis, TCR association rates differed among HLA loci, with DRB1 alleles showing the most associated TCRs and HLA-C alleles showing the fewest. About 17 rarely observed V segments, including chromosome 9 orphons, were excluded from the earlier analysis of some 590 of the donors because counts were too low. Linkage disequilibrium might explain the correlated functional status among segregating V segments, but an unknown experimental factor could not be ruled out. V-gene and J-gene trimming of TCR beta chains was associated with a missense DCLRE1C variant in a later genetic analysis, and the association was replicated in an independent cohort. A further reported finding was that TCR beta sequences accurately predicted the HLA-A and HLA-B alleles for most subjects in the first cohort. The study gave a list of around 170 TCR beta chains associated with cytomegalovirus. HLA typing was unavailable for some donors at each locus, so association tests used only the typed subset. Compared with the roughly 710-donor mean, donors in an Asian-associated ancestry cluster had fewer N-insertions in productive TCRs, according to a later genetic analysis. Immune exposure information for the cohort was limited to CMV serostatus. A cluster of highly shared sequence variants was judged likely to represent a technical artifact of the sequencing pipeline. Compared with equally common non-associated chains, HLA-associated TCR beta chains in a later analysis were more clonally expanded and had lower generation probabilities. A few of the identified cytomegalovirus-associated TCR beta chains were confirmed in vitro to be specific for cytomegalovirus antigens. According to the authors, the approach could potentially be generalized to other disease states and immunological phenotypes. Across donors, most TCR sequences were observed very rarely, whereas some public TCRs were present in many individuals. In an earlier analysis of some 640 of the donors, most TCR beta V segments were observed in productive rearrangements about 87% or about 30% of the time, broadly matching IMGT annotations.

Trimming at the junction amounts to 1 base on V and 2 bases on J, and the germline ends lie 14 bases apart. The germline V gene encodes CDR1 SGHAT and CDR2 FQDESV (reference sequence). The CDR3 runs 17 residues from the cysteine to the phenylalanine. The read is trimmed to its CDR3 DNA, 51 bases read in frame from base 1. The cohort was made up of around 720 healthy bone marrow donors. At the time of sampling, all cohort members were nominally healthy, though unrecorded immune exposures were likely present. The donor was CMV seropositive and was included in the group of around 300 seropositive cohort members. A peripheral blood sample was provided by each donor, and peripheral blood mononuclear cells were used for TCR beta sequencing. The Qiagen DNeasy Blood Extraction Kit was used to extract genomic DNA from the blood cell samples. Concerning this clone: Its antigen is currently not known. The input lacks base qualities; no much larger clone sits a single base away.

The sequence came from a man aged 35 to 55 in good health and CMV-seropositive. In this chain, TRBV11-1 is recombined with TRBJ2-2; no D gene is confidently identified. The specimen sequenced was PBMCs. The CDR3: CASSLGYSTTNTGELFF. The bases are TGTGCCAGCAGCTTAGGGTACAGCACCACCAACACCGGGGAGCTGTTTTTT.